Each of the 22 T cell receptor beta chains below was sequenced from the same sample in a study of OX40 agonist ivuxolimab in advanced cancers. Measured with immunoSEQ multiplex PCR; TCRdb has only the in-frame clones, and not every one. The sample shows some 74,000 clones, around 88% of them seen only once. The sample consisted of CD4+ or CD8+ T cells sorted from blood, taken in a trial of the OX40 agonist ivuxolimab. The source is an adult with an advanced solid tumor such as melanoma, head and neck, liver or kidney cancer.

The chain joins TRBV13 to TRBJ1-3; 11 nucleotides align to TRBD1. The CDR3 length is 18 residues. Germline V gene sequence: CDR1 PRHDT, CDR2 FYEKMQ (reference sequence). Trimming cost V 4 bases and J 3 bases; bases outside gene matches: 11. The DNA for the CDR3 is TGTGCCAGCAGCTCAGGCCCGGGACAGGGGGACGTTGGAAACACCATATATTTT. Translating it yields CASSSGPGQGDVGNTIYF.

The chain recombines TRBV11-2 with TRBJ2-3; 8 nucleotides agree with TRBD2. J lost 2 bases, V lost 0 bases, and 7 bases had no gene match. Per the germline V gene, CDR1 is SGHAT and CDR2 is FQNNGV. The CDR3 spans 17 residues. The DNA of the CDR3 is TGTGCCAGCAGCTTAGATAGCCTAGCGGGTATCACAGATACGCAGTATTTT. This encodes CASSLDSLAGITDTQYF.

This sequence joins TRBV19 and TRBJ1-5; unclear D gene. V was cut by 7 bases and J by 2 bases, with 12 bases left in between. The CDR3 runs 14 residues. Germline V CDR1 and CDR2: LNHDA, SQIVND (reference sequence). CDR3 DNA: TGTGCCAGTAAAAATAAAAGGGGCAATCAGCCCCAGCATTTT. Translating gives CASKNKRGNQPQHF. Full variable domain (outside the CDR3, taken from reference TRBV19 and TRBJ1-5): DGGITQSPKYLFRKEGQNVTLSCEQNLNHDAMYWYRQDPGQGLRLIYYSQIVNDFQKGDIAEGYSVSREKKESFPLTVTSAQKNPTAFYLCASKNKRGNQPQHFGDGTRLSIL.

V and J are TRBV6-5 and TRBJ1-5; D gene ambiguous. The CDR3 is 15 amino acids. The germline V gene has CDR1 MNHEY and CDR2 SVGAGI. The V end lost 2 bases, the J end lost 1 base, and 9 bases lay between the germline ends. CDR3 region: CASSYGFSSNQPQHF. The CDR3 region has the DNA TGTGCCAGCAGTTACGGTTTTTCCAGCAATCAGCCCCAGCATTTT.

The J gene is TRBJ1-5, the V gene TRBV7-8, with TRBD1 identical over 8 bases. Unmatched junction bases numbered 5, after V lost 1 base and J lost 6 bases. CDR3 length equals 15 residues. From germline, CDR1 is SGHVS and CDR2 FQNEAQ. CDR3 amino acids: CASSLGTGYGQPQHF. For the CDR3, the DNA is TGTGCCAGCAGCTTAGGGACAGGGTATGGTCAGCCCCAGCATTTT.

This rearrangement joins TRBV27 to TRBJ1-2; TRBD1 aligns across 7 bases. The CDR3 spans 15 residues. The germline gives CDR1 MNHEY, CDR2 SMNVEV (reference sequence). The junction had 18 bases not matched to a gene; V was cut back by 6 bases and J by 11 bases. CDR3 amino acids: CASSRRQGSTPGYTF. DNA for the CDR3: TGTGCCAGCAGCCGACGACAGGGCTCGACTCCAGGATACACCTTC.

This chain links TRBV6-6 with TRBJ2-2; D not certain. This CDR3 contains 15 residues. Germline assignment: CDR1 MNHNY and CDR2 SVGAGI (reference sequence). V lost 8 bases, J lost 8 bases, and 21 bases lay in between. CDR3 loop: CASLLLTSHGGELFF. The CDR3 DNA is TGTGCCAGCCTACTCCTGACGTCTCACGGGGGGGAGCTGTTTTTT.

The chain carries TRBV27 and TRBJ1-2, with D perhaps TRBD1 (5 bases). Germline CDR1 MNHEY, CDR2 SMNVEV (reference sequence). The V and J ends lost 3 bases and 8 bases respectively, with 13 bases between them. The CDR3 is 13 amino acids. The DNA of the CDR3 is TGTGCCAGCAGTTTGGGTGGGGCTGGGGGCTACACCTTC. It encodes CASSLGGAGGYTF.

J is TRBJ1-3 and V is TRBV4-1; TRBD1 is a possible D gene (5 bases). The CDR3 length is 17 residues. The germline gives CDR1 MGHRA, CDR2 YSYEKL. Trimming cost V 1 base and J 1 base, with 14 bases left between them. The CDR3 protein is CASSQGRPGASGNTIYF. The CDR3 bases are TGCGCCAGCAGCCAAGGCCGCCCTGGGGCATCTGGAAACACCATATATTTT.

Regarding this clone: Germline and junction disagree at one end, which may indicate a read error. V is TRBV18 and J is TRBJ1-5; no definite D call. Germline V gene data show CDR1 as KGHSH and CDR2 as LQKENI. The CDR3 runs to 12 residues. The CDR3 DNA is TGTGCCAGCTCAAGTAGCGATCAGCCCCAGCATTTT. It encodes CASSSSDQPQHF. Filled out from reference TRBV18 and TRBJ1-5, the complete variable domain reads NAGVMQNPRHLVRRRGQEARLRCSPMKGHSHVYWYRQLPEEGLKFMVYLQKENIIDESGMPKERFSAEFPKEGPSILRIQQVVRGDSAAYFCASSSSDQPQHFGDGTRLSIL.

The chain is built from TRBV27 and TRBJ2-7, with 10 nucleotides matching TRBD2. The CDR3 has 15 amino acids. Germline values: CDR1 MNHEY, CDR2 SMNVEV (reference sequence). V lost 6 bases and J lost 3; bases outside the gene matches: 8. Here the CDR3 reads CASRLAGGRIYEQYF. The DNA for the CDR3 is TGTGCCAGCAGGTTAGCGGGGGGCCGCATCTACGAGCAGTACTTC.

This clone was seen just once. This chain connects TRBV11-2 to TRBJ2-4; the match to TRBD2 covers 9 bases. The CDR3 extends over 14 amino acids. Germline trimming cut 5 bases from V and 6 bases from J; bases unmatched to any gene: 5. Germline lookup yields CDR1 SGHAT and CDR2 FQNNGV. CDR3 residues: CASSLAGSGNIQYF. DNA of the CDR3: TGTGCCAGCAGCCTAGCGGGGTCTGGAAACATTCAGTACTTC.

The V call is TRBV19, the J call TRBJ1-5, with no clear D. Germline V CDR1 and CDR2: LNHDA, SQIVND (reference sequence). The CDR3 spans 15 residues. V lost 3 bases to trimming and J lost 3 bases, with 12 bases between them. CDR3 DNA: TGTGCCAGTAGTATGGCGCCGATACTCAATCAGCCCCAGCATTTT. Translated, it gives CASSMAPILNQPQHF.

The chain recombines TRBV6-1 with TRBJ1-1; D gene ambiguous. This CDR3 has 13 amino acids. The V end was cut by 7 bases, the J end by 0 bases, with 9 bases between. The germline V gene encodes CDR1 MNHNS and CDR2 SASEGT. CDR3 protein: CASTDPMNTEAFF. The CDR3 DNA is TGTGCCAGCACGGACCCGATGAACACTGAAGCTTTCTTT.

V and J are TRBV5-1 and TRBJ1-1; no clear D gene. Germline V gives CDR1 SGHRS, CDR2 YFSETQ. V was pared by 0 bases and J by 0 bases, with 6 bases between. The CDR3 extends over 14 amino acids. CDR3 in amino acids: CASSLVVLNTEAFF. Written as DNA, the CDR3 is TGCGCCAGCAGCTTGGTAGTCTTGAACACTGAAGCTTTCTTT.

CDR3 sequence (DNA): TGCGCCAGCAGTACAGGAGAAGGCTCCTACGAGCAGTACTTC. It codes for CASSTGEGSYEQYF. The rearrangement joins TRBV4-1 to TRBJ2-7; weak D call: TRBD1 (5 bases). This CDR3 is 14 amino acids long. The V end was cut by 6 bases, the J end by 0 bases, with 12 bases between. Germline loops: CDR1 MGHRA, CDR2 YSYEKL.

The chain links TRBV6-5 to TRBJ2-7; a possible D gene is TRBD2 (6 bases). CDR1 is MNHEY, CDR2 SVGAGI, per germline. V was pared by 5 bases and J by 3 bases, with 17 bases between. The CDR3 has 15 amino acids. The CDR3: CASSRGLPNYYEQYF. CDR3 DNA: TGTGCCAGCAGTAGGGGACTCCCCAATTACTACGAGCAGTACTTC.

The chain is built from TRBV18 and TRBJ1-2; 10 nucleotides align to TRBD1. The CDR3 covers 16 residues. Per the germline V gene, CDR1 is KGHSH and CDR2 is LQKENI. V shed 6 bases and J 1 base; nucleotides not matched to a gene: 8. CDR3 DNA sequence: TGTGCCAGCTCGCCGGGACAGGGGCTAATTAACTATGGCTACACCTTC. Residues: CASSPGQGLINYGYTF. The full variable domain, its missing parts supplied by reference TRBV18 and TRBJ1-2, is NAGVMQNPRHLVRRRGQEARLRCSPMKGHSHVYWYRQLPEEGLKFMVYLQKENIIDESGMPKERFSAEFPKEGPSILRIQQVVRGDSAAYFCASSPGQGLINYGYTFGSGTRLTVV.

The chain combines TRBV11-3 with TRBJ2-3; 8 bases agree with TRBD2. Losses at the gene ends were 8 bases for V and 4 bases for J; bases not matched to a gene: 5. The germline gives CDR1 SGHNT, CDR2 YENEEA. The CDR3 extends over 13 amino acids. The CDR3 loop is CASGSGDSDTQYF. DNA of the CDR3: TGTGCCAGCGGTAGCGGGGACTCAGATACGCAGTATTTT.

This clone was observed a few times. The DNA for the CDR3 is TGTGCCAGCAGCTTATTAGTTGGTAGGCTAGCGGGAAGCAATGAGCAGTTCTTC. It encodes CASSLLVGRLAGSNEQFF. J is TRBJ2-1 and V is TRBV7-8; 9 nucleotides match TRBD2. Germline CDR1 is SGHVS and CDR2 is FQNEAQ. The V and J ends lost 2 bases and 6 bases, in that order; junction bases with no gene match: 14. CDR3 length equals 18 residues.

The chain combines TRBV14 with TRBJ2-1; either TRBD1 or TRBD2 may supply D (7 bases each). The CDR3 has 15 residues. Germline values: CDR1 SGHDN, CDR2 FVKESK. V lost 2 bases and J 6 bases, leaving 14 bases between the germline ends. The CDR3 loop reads CASSQLRGRGNEQFF. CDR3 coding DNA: TGTGCCAGCAGCCAACTCAGGGGGAGGGGCAATGAGCAGTTCTTC. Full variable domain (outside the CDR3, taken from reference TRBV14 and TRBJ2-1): EAGVTQFPSHSVIEKGQTVTLRCDPISGHDNLYWYRRVMGKEIKFLLHFVKESKQDESGMPNNRFLAERTGGTYSTLKVQPAELEDSGVYFCASSQLRGRGNEQFFGPGTRLTVL.

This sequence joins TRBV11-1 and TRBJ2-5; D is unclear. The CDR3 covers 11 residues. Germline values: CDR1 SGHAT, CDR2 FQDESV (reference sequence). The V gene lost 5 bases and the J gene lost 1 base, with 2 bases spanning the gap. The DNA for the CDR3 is TGTGCCAGCAGCCTCCAAGAGACCCAGTACTTC. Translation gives CASSLQETQYF.